A single sample gave rise to the 9 T cell receptor beta chains below, sequenced in a study of T cells in Graves' hyperthyroidism and ophthalmopathy. Amplified TCR beta CDR3 regions derived from RNA transcripts. HTBI primers drove first-round RT-PCR of the TCR CDR3. TCRdb reprocessed the multiplex PCR reads with MiXCR, giving one entry per CDR3 protein. Among around 35,000 distinct CDR3 sequences listed, under 65% were seen once. Sequencing was done on a sample of blood. These receptors were obtained from a woman aged 35 to 49 with Graves' ophthalmopathy.

This chain links TRBV25-1 with TRBJ2-3, with TRBD2 matching over 15 bases. J lost 1 base, V lost 3 bases, and 5 bases had no gene match. Germline V gives CDR1 MGHDK, CDR2 SYGVNS. The CDR3 is made up of 18 amino acids. In nucleotides, the CDR3 is TGTGCCAGCAGTGACTCGGGACTAGCGGGAGGTGGCACAGATACGCAGTATTTT. Its protein is CASSDSGLAGGGTDTQYF.

The genes are TRBV13 and TRBJ2-5; D gene unclear. Deletions cut 5 bases from V and 5 bases from J, with 6 bases between. Germline values: CDR1 PRHDT, CDR2 FYEKMQ (reference sequence). This CDR3 is built from 11 residues. This CDR3 is CASSTRETQYF. In DNA, the CDR3 is TGTGCCAGCAGCACCAGGGAGACCCAGTACTTC.

This clonotype was recorded at least ten times. The chain couples TRBV27 to TRBJ1-2; D unresolved. CDR1 MNHEY and CDR2 SMNVEV come from the germline V gene (reference sequence). Trimming cost V 6 bases and J 3 bases, with 17 bases left between them. The CDR3 is 15 amino acids. The CDR3 nucleotides are TGTGCCAGCAGGCATTACGGATATTACGACTATGGCTACACCTTC. Its protein is CASRHYGYYDYGYTF.

This clonotype was counted once. A much larger clone lies one base from this, so it may be a read error. The chain couples TRBV6-2 or TRBV6-3 to TRBJ2-7; a weak D match, TRBD1 (7 bases). The V gene's germline CDR1 is MNHEY and CDR2 SVGEGT. This CDR3 is built from 15 residues. The CDR3 sequence is CASSYGGTVAYGQYF. CDR3 DNA: TGTGCCAGCAGTTACGGCGGGACAGTTGCCTACGGGCAGTACTTC.

Ten or more counts support this clonotype. V and J are TRBV3-1 and TRBJ2-5, with 8 bases identical to TRBD2. The CDR3 has 15 amino acids. Germline V lookup: CDR1 LGHDT, CDR2 YNNKEL (reference sequence). After removal of 1 base from V and 2 bases from J, the junction contained 3 bases not matched to a gene. CDR3 bases: TGTGCCAGCAGCCAAGCGGGGGGGCAGCAAGAGACCCAGTACTTC. It is translated as CASSQAGGQQETQYF.

The J gene is TRBJ1-1, the V gene TRBV6-5; tentatively, D is TRBD1 (6 bases). Per the germline V gene, CDR1 is MNHEY and CDR2 is SVGAGI. The length of the CDR3 is 13 residues. V was trimmed by 7 bases and J by 4 bases, leaving 13 bases between them. CDR3 sequence reads: CASKGGSSTEAFF. CDR3 nucleotide sequence: TGTGCCAGCAAGGGGGGCTCGAGCACTGAAGCTTTCTTT.

The chain recombines TRBV20-1 with TRBJ1-6; D unclear. Deletions cut 0 bases from V and 0 bases from J, with 9 bases between. Germline V CDR1 and CDR2: DFQATT, SNEGSKA (reference sequence). This CDR3 spans 16 amino acids. The CDR3 sequence is CSARDRRSSYNSPLHF. The CDR3 DNA reads as TGCAGTGCTAGAGATCGTAGGAGCTCCTATAATTCACCCCTCCACTTT.

This clonotype was seen many times. The V and J genes are TRBV12-3 or TRBV12-4 and TRBJ2-3; D is undetermined. V was clipped by 3 bases and J by 5 bases, with 3 bases between them. The CDR3 length is 11 residues. CDR3 coding DNA: TGTGCCAGCAGTTTTGGAGATACGCAGTATTTT. It specifies CASSFGDTQYF.

The rearrangement uses TRBV7-3 and TRBJ1-1; no clear D. The V and J ends lost 7 bases and 0 bases respectively, with 12 bases between them. The CDR3 consists of 14 residues. The V gene's germline CDR1 is SGHTA and CDR2 FQGTGA. In DNA form, the CDR3 reads TGTGCCAGCAAGCCGCCGACACTGAACACTGAAGCTTTCTTT. This gives the protein CASKPPTLNTEAFF. Filled out from reference TRBV7-3 and TRBJ1-1, the complete variable domain reads GAGVSQTPSNKVTEKGKYVELRCDPISGHTALYWYRQSLGQGPEFLIYFQGTGAADDSGLPNDRFFAVRPEGSVSTLKIQRTERGDSAVYLCASKPPTLNTEAFFGQGTRLTVV.